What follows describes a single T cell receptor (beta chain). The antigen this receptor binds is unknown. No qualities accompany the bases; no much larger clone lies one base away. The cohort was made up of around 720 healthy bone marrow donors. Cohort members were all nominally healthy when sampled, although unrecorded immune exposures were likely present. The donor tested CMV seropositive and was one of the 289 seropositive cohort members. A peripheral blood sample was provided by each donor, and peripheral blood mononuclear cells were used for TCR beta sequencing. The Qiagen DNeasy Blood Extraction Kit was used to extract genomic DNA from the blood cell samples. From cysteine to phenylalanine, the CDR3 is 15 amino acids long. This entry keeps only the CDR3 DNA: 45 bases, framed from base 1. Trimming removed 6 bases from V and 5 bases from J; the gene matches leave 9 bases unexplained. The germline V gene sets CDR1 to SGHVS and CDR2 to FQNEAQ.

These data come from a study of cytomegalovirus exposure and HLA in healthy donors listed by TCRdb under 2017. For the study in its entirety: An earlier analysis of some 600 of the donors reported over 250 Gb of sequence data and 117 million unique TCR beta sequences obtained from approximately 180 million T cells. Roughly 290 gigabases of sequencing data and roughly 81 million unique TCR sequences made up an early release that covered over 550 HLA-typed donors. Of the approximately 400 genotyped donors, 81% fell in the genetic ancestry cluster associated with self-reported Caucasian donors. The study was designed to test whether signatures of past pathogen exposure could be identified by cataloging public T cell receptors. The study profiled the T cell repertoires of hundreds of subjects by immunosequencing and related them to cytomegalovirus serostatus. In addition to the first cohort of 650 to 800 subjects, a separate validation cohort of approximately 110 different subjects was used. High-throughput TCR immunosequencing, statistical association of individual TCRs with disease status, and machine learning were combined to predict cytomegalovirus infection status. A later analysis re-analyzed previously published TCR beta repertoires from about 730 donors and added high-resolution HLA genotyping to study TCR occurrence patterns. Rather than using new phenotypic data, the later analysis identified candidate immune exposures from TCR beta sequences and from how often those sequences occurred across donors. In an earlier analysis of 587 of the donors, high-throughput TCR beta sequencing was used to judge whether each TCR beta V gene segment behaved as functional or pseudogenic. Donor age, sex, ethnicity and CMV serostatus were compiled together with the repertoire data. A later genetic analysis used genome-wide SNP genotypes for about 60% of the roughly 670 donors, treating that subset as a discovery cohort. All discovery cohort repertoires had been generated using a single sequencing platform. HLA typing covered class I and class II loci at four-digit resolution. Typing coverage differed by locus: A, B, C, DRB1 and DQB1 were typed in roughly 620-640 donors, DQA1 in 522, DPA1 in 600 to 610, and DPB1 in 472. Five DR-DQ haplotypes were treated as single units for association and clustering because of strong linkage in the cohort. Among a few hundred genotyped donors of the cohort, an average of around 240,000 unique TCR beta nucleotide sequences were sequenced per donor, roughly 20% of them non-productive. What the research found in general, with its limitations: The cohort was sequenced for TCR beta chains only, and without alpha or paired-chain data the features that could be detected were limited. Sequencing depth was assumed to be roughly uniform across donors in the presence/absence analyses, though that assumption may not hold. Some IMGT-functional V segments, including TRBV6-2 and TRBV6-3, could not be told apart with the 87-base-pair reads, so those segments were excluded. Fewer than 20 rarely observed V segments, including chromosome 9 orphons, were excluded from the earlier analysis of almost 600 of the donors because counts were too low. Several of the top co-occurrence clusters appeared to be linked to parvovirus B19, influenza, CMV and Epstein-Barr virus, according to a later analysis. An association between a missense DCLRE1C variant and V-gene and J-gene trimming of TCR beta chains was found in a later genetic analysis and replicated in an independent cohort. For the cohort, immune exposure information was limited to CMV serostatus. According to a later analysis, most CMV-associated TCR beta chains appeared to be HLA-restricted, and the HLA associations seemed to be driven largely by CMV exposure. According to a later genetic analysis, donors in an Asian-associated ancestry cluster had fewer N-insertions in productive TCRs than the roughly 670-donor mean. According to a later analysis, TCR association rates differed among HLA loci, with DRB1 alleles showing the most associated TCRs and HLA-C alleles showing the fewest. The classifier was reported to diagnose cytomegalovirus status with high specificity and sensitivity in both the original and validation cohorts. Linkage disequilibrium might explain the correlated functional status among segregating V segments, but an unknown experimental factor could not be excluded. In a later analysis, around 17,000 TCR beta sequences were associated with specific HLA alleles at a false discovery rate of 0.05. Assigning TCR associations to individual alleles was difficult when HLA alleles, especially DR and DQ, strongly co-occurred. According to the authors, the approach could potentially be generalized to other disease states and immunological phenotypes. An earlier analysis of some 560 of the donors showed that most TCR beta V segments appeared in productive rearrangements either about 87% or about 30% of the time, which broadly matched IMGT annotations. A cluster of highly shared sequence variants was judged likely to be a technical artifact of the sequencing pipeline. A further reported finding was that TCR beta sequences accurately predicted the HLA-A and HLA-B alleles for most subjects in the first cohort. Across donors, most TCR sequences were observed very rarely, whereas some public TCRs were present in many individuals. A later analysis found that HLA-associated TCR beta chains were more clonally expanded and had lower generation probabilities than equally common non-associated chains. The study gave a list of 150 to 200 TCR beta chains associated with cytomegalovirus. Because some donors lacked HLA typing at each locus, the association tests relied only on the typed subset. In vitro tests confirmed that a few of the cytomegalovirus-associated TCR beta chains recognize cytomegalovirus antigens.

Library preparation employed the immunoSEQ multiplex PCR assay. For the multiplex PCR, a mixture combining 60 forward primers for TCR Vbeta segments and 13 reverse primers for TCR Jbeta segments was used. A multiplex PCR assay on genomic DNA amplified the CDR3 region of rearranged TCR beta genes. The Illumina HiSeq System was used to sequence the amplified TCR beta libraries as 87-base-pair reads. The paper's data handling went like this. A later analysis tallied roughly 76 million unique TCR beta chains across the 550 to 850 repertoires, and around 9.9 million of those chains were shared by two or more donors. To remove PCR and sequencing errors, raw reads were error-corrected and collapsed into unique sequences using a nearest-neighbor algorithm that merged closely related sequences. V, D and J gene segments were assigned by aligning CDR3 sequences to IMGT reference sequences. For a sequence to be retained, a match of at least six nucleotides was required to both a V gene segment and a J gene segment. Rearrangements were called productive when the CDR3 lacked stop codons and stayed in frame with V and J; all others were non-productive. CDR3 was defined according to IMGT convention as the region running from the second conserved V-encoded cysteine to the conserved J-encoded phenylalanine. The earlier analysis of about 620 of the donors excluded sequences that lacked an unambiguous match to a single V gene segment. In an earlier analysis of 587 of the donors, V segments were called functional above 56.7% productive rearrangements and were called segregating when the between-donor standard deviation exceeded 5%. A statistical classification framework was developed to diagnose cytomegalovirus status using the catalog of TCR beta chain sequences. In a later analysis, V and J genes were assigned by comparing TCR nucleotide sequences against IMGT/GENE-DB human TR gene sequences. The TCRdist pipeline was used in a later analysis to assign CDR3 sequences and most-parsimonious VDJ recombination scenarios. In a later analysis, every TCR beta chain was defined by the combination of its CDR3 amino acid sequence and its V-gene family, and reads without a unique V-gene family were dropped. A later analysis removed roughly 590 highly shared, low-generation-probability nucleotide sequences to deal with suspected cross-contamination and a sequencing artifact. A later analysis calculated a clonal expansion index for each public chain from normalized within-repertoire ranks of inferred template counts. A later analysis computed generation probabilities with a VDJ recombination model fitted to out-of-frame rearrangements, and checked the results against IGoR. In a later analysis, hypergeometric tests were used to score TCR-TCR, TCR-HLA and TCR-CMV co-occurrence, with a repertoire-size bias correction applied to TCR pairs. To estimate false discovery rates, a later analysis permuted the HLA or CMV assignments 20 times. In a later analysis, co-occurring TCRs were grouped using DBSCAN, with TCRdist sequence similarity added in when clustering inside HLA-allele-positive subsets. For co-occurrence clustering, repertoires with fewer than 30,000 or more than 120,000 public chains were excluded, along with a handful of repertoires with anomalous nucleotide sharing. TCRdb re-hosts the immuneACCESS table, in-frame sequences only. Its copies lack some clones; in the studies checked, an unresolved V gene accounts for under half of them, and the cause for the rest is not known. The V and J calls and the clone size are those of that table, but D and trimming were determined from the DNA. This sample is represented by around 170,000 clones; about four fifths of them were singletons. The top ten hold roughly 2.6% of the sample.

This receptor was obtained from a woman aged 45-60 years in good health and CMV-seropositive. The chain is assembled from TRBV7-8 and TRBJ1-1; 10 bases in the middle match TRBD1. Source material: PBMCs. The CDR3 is CASRGTGARGTEAFF. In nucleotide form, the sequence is TGTGCCAGCAGAGGGACAGGGGCGAGGGGGACTGAAGCTTTCTTT. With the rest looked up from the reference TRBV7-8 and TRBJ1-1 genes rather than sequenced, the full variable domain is GAGVSQSPRYKVAKRGQDVALRCDPISGHVSLFWYQQALGQGPEFLTYFQNEAQLDKSGLPSDRFFAERPEGSVSTLKIQRTQQEDSAVYLCASRGTGARGTEAFFGQGTRLTVV.